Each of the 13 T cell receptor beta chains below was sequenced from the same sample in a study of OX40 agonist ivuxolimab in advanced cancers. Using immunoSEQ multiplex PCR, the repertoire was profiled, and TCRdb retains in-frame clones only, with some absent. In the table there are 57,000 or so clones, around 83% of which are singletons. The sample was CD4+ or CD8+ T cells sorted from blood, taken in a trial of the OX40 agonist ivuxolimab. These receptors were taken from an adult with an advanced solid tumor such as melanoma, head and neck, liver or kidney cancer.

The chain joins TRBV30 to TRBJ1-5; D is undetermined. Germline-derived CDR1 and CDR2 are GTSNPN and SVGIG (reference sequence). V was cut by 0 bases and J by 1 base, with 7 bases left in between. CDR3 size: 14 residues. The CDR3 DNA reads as TGTGCCTGGAGTGTAGTAGGGAGCAATCAGCCCCAGCATTTT. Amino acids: CAWSVVGSNQPQHF.

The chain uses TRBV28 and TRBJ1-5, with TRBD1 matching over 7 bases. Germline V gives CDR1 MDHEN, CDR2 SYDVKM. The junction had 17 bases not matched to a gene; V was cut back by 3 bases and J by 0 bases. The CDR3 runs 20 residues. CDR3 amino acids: CASSLSQQGWKLYSNQPQHF. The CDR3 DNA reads TGTGCCAGCAGTTTGTCTCAACAGGGGTGGAAGCTATATAGCAATCAGCCCCAGCATTTT.

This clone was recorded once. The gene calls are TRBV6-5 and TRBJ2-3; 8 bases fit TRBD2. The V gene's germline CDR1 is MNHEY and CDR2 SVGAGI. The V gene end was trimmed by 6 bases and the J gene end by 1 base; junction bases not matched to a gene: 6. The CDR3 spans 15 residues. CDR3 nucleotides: TGTGCCAGCAGCCGGCGGGGGGACCGCACAGATACGCAGTATTTT. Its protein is CASSRRGDRTDTQYF.

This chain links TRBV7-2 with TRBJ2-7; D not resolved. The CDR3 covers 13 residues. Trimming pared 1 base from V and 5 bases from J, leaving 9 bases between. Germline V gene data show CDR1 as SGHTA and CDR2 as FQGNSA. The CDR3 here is CASSLENWNEQYF. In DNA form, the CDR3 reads TGTGCCAGCAGCTTAGAAAACTGGAACGAGCAGTACTTC.

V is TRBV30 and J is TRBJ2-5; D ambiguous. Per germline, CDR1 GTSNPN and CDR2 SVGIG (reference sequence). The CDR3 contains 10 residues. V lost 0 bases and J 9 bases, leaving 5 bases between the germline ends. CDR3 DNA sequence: TGTGCCTGGAGTGTTGGGGCCCAGTACTTC. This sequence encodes CAWSVGAQYF.

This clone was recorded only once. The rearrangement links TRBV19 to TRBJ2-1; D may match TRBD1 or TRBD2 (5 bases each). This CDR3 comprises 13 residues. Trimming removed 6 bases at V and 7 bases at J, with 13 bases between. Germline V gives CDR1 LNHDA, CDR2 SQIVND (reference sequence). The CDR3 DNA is TGTGCCAGTAGCCCGGGACCATTAAATGAGCAGTTCTTC. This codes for CASSPGPLNEQFF.

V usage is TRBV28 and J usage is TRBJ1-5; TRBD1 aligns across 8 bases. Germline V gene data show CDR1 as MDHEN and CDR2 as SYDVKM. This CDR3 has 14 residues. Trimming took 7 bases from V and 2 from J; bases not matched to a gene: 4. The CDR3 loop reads CASNTQGGNQPQHF. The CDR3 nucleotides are TGTGCCAGCAATACACAGGGGGGCAATCAGCCCCAGCATTTT.

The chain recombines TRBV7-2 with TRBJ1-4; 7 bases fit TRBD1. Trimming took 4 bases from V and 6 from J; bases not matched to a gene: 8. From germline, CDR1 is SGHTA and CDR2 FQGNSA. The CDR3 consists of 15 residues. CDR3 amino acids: CASSYRQGLYEKLFF. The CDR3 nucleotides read TGTGCCAGCAGCTACAGACAGGGACTTTATGAAAAACTGTTTTTT.

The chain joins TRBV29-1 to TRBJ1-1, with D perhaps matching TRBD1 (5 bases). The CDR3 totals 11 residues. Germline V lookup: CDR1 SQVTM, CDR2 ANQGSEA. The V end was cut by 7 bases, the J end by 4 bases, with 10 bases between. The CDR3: CSGGVSTEAFF. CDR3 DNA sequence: TGCAGCGGGGGGGTGAGCACTGAAGCTTTCTTT. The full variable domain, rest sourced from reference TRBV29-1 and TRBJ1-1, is SAVISQKPSRDICQRGTSLTIQCQVDSQVTMMFWYRQQPGQSLTLIATANQGSEATYESGFVIDKFPISRPNLTFSTLTVSNMSPEDSSIYLCSGGVSTEAFFGQGTRLTVV.

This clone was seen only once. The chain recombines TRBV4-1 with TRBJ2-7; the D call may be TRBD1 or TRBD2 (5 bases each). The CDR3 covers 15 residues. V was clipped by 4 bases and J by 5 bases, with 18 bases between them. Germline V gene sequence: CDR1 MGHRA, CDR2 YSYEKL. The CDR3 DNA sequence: TGCGCCAGCAGCCCAAAATGGGGGTTTACAGACGAGCAGTACTTC. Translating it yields CASSPKWGFTDEQYF.

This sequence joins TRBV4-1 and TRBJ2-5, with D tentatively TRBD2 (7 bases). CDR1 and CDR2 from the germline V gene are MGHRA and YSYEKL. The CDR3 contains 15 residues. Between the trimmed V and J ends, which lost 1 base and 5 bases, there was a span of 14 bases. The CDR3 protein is CASSQGWGREETQYF. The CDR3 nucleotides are TGCGCCAGCAGCCAAGGGTGGGGGCGGGAGGAGACCCAGTACTTC.

The CDR3 coding sequence is TGTGCCAGCAGACTGGACAGAACATCTGGAAACACCATATATTTT. Translated, it gives CASRLDRTSGNTIYF. V and J are TRBV6-1 and TRBJ1-3; TRBD1 is a possible D gene (6 bases). This CDR3 spans 15 amino acids. V was clipped by 6 bases and J by 1 base, with 13 bases between them. The germline CDR1 and CDR2 sequences are MNHNS and SASEGT.

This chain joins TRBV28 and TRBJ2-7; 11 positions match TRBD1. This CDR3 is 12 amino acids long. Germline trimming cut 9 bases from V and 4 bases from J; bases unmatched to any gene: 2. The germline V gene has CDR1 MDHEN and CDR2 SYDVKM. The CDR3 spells CASWDRGYEQYF. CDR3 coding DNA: TGTGCCAGTTGGGACAGGGGGTACGAGCAGTACTTC. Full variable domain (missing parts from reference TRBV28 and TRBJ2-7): DVKVTQSSRYLVKRTGEKVFLECVQDMDHENMFWYRQDPGLGLRLIYFSYDVKMKEKGDIPEGYSVSREKKERFSLILESASTNQTSMYLCASWDRGYEQYFGPGTRLTVT.